The present T cell receptor (beta chain) was sequenced within a study of shared clonotypes between healthy human individuals. Libraries were prepared by immunoSEQ multiplex PCR; TCRdb keeps only in-frame clonotypes and omits some of them. The data hold fewer than 1 million clones, with approximately 97% observed a single time. As concerns this clone: Its antigen is currently unknown.

General observations from the study: Among the subsets, naive ones generally showed larger estimated richness than memory ones. Non-shared clonotypes had lower generation probabilities than clonotypes shared by all four sorted-subset donors.

Germline V lookup: CDR1 MNHGY, CDR2 SAAAGT. V was clipped by 6 bases and J by 8 bases, with 29 bases between them. The CDR3 runs 18 residues. Naive CD8 populations comprised CD45RO-negative cells positively selected for CCR7, excluding terminally differentiated effector memory CD45RA+ cells. The sequenced material came from naive CD8+ T cells sorted from blood. The TCR originated in a man aged 25-45 years in good health. The chain employs TRBV6-8 and TRBJ1-5, with D perhaps matching TRBD1 (5 bases). The CDR3 reads CASSLPPGSPRFIEPQHF. CDR3 DNA: TGTGCCAGCAGCCTCCCCCCAGGGAGTCCTAGGTTCATAGAGCCCCAGCATTTT.